This entry concerns a single T cell receptor beta chain. What it binds is unknown. This record belongs to a study of T cell responses to AZD1222 COVID-19 vaccine. The study's findings and limits: Repertoires were obtained only post-peak T cell response. Regions 160-218 and 743-854 dominated among vaccine-associated CD4 TCRs spanning spike. Most donors were white British, females outnumbered males, and clonal diversity was possibly underestimated.

Investigators merged groups given second doses at roughly 4 or roughly 12 weeks. This CDR3 has 13 residues. The V end lost 2 bases, the J end lost 4 bases, and 8 bases lay between the germline ends. Germline CDR1 is MNHNS and CDR2 is SASEGT. Sequencing was performed with immunoSEQ multiplex PCR; in TCRdb, only in-frame clones are kept and a portion is missing. The table shows over 110,000 clones, with about 91% occurring only once. The rearrangement links TRBV6-1 to TRBJ1-1, with D tentatively TRBD1 (5 bases). This receptor was identified in an adult who received the AZD1222 COVID-19 vaccine. The source material was peripheral blood, sampled 28 days after the second AZD1222 dose. The CDR3, as DNA: TGTGCCAGCAGTGAATCGGGGGTCACTGAAGCTTTCTTT. It encodes CASSESGVTEAFF.